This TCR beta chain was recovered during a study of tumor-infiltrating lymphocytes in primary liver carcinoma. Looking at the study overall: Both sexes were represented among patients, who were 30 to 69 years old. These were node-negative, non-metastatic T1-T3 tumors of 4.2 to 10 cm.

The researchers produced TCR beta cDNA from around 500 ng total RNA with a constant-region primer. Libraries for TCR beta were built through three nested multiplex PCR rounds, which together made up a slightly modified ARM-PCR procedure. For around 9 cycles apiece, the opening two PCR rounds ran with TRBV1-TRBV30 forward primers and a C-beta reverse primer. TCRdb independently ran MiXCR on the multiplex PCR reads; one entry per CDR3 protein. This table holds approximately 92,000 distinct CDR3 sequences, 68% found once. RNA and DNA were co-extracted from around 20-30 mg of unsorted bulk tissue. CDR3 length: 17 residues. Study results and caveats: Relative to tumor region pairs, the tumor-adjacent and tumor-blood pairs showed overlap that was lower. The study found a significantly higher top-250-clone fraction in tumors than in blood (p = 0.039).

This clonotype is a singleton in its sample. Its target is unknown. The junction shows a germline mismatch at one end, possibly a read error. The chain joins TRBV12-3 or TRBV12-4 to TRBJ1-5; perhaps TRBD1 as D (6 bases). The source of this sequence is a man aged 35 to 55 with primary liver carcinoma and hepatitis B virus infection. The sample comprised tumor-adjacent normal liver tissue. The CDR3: CASGLARGGLDYQPQHF. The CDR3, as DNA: TGTGCCAGCGGTTTAGCGCGGGGGGGGCTTGACTATCAGCCCCAGCATTTT.